This TCR beta chain was recovered during a study of cytomegalovirus exposure and HLA in healthy donors. While unrecorded immune exposures were likely, the donors were nominally healthy when sampled. Details on this clone: Its antigen remains unidentified.

V shed 3 bases, J shed 9 bases, and the junction held 12 bases outside the gene matches. CDR1 is LNHDA, CDR2 SQIVND, per germline (reference sequence). This CDR3 contains 17 residues. The study, taken as a whole, reports: An analysis done earlier found most TCR beta V segments productive about 87% or about 30% of the time.

Both 60 Vbeta primers and 13 Jbeta primers went into the PCR. Generated by immunoSEQ multiplex PCR, the TCRdb table keeps only in-frame clones and is missing some. Here the sample spans roughly 120,000 clones, 77% being singletons. Sequencing was done on a sample of PBMCs. This chain uses TRBV19 with TRBJ2-7; 15 nucleotides agree with TRBD2. The receptor comes from a middle-aged woman in good health and CMV-seropositive. The CDR3 loop reads CASSIGLAGGPSSVQYF. The CDR3 bases are TGTGCCAGTAGTATTGGACTAGCGGGAGGGCCGTCCTCCGTGCAGTACTTC.